This T cell receptor (beta chain) was observed in a study of cytomegalovirus exposure and HLA in healthy donors. Overall study results and limits: In a later analysis, specific HLA alleles were associated with approximately 16,000 TCR beta sequences at a 0.05 false discovery rate. Follow-up analysis later connected one missense variant in DCLRE1C with trimming of TCR beta V- and J-genes. An observed cluster of highly shared sequence variants was recorded as a likely sequencing artifact. Later on, an analysis showed TCR association rates differing by HLA locus, with DRB1 the most and HLA-C the fewest.

With regard to this clone: Its antigen is not known.

The CDR3 has 14 residues. Germline CDR1 is LNHNV and CDR2 is YYDKDF (reference sequence). Trimming took 3 bases from V and 4 from J, leaving 12 bases between them. Vbeta (60) and Jbeta (13) primers were used in the PCR. The data were produced by immunoSEQ multiplex PCR, yet TCRdb's version contains in-frame clones alone and is incomplete. The sample has roughly 33,000 clones. The chain is built from TRBV15 and TRBJ1-1; possibly TRBD1 for D (6 bases). The clonotype was recovered from a middle-aged woman in good health and CMV-seropositive. The sample consisted of PBMCs. CDR3 nucleotide sequence: TGTGCCACCAGCAGTCAGGGGCGCGGCACTGAAGCTTTCTTT. Translation gives CATSSQGRGTEAFF.